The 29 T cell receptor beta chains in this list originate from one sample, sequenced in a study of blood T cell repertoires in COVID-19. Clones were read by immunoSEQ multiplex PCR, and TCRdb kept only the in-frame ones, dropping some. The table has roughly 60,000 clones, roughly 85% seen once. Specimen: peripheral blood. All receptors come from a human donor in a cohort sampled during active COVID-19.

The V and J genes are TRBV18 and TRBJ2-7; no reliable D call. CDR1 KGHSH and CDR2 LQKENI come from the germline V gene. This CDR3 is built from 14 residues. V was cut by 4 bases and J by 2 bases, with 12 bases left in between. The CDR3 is CASSLAGSTYEQYF. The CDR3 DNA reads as TGTGCCAGCTCACTTGCCGGGTCCACCTACGAGCAGTACTTC.

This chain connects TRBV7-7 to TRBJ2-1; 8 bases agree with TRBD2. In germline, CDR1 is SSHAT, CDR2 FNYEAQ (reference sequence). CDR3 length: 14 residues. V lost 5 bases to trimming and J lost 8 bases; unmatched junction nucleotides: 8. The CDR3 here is CASSTQGLGDEQFF. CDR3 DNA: TGTGCCAGCAGCACACAGGGACTAGGGGATGAGCAGTTCTTC.

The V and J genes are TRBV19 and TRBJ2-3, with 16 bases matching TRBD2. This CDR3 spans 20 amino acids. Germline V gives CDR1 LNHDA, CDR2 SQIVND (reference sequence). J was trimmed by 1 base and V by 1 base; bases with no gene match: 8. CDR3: CASSIGSGTSGGAGTDTQYF. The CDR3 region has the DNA TGTGCCAGTAGTATAGGGTCCGGGACTAGCGGGGGGGCAGGCACAGATACGCAGTATTTT.

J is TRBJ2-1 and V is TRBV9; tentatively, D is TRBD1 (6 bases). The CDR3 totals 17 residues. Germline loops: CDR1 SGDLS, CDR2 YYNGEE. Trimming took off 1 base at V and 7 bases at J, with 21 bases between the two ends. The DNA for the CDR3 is TGTGCCAGCAGCGTAACCCCTCAGTTGGGGGCCACGAATGAGCAGTTCTTC. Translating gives CASSVTPQLGATNEQFF.

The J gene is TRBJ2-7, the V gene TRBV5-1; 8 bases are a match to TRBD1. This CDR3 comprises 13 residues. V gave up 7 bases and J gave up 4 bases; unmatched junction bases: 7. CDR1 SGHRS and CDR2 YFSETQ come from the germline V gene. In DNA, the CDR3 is TGCGCCAGCCGGGGCACAGGGGGTTACGAGCAGTACTTC. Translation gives CASRGTGGYEQYF.

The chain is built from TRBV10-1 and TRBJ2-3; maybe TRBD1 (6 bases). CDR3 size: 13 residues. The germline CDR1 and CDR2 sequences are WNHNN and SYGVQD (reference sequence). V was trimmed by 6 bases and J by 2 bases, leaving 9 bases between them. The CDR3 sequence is CASRDSFTDTQYF. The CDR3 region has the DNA TGCGCCAGCAGGGACAGTTTCACAGATACGCAGTATTTT.

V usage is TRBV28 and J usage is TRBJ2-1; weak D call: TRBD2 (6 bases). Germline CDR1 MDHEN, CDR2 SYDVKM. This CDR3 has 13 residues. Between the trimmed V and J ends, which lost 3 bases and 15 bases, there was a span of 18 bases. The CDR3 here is CASSFQRDSGVFF. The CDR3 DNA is TGTGCCAGCAGTTTCCAAAGGGACTCCGGCGTGTTCTTC.

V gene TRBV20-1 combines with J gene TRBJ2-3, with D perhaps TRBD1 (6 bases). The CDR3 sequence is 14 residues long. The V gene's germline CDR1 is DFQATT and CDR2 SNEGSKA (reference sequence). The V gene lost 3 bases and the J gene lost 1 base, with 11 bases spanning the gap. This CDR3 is CSASGQGRTDTQYF. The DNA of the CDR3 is TGCAGTGCTAGTGGGCAGGGGCGCACAGATACGCAGTATTTT.

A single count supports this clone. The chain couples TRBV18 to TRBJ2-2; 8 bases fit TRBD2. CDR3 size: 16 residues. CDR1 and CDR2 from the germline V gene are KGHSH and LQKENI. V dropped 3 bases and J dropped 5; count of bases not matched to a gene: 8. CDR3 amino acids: CASSPSGLGGTGELFF. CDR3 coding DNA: TGTGCCAGCTCACCGTCGGGACTAGGAGGAACCGGGGAGCTGTTTTTT.

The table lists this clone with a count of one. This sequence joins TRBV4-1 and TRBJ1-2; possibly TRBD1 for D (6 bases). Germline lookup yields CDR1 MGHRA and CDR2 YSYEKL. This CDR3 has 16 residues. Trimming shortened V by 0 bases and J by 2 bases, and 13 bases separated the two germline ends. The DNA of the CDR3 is TGCGCCAGCAGCCAAGAACGGGTCAGGGGCAACTATGGCTACACCTTC. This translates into CASSQERVRGNYGYTF.

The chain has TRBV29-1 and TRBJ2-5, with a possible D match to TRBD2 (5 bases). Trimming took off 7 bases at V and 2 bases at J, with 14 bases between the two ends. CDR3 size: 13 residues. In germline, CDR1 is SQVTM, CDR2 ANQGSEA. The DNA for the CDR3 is TGCAGCGAGGGCGACGGGAATCAAGAGACCCAGTACTTC. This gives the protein CSEGDGNQETQYF.

CDR3 amino acids: CAISGSSGGPGEQYF. DNA of the CDR3: TGTGCCATCAGTGGTTCTAGCGGGGGGCCCGGCGAGCAGTACTTC. The rearrangement links TRBV10-3 to TRBJ2-7, with 11 bases matching TRBD2. With 4 bases clipped from V and 6 bases from J, the junction kept 8 bases outside the gene matches. Germline V lookup: CDR1 ENHRY, CDR2 SYGVKD. The CDR3 totals 15 residues.

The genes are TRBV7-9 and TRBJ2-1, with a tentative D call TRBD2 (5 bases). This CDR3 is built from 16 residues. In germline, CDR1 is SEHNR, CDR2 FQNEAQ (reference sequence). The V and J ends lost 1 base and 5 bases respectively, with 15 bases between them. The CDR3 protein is CASSLGSRGWDNEQFF. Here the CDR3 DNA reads TGTGCCAGCAGCTTAGGGTCCCGGGGATGGGACAATGAGCAGTTCTTC.

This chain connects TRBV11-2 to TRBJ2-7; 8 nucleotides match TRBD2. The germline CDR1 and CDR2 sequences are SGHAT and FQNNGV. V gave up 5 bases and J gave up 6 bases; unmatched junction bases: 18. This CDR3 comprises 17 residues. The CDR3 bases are TGTGCCAGCAGCACGCCACCGGGGGGGGCCCTCGAAAGCGAGCAGTACTTC. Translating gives CASSTPPGGALESEQYF.

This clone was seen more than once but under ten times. The DNA for the CDR3 is TGTGCCAGCAGCCTCGGGACCTACAATGAGCAGTTCTTC. This encodes CASSLGTYNEQFF. The V call is TRBV13, the J call TRBJ2-1; a possible D gene is TRBD2 (5 bases). Germline V gene lookup returns CDR1 PRHDT and CDR2 FYEKMQ (reference sequence). V was cut by 5 bases and J by 2 bases, with 7 bases left in between. The CDR3 covers 13 residues.

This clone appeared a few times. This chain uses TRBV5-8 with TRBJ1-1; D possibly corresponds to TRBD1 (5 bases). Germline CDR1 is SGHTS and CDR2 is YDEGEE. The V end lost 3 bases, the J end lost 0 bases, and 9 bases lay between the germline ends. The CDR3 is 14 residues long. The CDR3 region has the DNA TGTGCCAGCAGCTCAGGGATGGTGAACACTGAAGCTTTCTTT. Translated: CASSSGMVNTEAFF.

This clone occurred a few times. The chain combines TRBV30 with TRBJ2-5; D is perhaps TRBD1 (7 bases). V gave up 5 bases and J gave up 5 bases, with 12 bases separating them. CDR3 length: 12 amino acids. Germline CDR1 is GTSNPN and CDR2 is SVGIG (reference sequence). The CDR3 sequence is CAWGGGSETQYF. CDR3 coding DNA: TGTGCCTGGGGAGGGGGCAGCGAGACCCAGTACTTC.

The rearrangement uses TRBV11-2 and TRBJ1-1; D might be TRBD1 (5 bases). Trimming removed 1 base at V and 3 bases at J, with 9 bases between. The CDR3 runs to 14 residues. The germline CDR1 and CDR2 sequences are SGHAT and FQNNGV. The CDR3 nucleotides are TGTGCCAGCAGCTTAGCCAGGGACTACACTGAAGCTTTCTTT. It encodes CASSLARDYTEAFF.

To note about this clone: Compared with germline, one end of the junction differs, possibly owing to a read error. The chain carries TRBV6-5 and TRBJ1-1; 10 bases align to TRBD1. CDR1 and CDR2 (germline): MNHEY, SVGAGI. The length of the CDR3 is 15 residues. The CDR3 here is CASSHSDRGDTEAFF. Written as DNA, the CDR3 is TGTGCCAGCAGTCACTCGGACAGGGGGGACACTGAAGCTTTCTTT.

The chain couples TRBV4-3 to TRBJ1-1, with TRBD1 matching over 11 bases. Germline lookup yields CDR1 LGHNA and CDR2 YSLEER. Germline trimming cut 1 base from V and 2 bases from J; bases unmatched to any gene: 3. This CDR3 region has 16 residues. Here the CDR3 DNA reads TGCGCCAGCAGCCAAGTATGGACAGGGGGCAACACTGAAGCTTTCTTT. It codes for CASSQVWTGGNTEAFF.

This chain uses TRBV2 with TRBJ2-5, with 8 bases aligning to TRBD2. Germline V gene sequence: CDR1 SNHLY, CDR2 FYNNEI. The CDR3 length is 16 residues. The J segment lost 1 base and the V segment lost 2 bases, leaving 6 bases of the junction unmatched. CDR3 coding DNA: TGTGCCAGCAGTGAAAACGGACTAGCTGGCCAAGAGACCCAGTACTTC. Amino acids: CASSENGLAGQETQYF.

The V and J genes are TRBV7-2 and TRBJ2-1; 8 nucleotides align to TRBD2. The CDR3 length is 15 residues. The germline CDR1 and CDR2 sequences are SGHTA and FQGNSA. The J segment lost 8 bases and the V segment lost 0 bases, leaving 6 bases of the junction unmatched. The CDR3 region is CASSLALAGGYEQFF. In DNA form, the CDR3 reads TGTGCCAGCAGCTTAGCGCTTGCGGGGGGCTATGAGCAGTTCTTC. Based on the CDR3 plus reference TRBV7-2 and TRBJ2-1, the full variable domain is GAGVSQSPSNKVTEKGKDVELRCDPISGHTALYWYRQSLGQGLEFLIYFQGNSAPDKSGLPSDRFSAERTGGSVSTLTIQRTQQEDSAVYLCASSLALAGGYEQFFGPGTRLTVL.

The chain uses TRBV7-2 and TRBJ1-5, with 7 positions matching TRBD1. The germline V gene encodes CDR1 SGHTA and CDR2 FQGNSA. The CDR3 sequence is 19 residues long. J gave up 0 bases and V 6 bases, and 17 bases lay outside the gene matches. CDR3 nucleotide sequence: TGTGCCAGCAGTGAAGCCCGGGACAGCTACTCCTATAGCAATCAGCCCCAGCATTTT. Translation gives CASSEARDSYSYSNQPQHF.

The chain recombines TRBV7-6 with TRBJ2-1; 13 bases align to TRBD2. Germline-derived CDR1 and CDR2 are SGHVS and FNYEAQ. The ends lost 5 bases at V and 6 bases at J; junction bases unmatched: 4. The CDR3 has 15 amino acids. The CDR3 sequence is CASSKTSGGGNEQFF. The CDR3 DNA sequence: TGTGCCAGCAGCAAAACTAGCGGGGGGGGCAATGAGCAGTTCTTC.

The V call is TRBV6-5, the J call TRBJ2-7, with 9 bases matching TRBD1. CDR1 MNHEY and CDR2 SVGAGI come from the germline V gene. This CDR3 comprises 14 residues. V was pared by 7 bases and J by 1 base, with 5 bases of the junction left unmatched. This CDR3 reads CASTRGQGSYEQYF. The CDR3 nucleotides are TGTGCCAGCACTAGGGGACAGGGATCCTACGAGCAGTACTTC.

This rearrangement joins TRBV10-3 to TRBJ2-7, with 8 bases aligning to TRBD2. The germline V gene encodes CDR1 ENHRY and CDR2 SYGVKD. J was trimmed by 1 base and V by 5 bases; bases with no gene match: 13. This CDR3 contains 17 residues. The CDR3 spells CAISSRSRGGPSYEQYF. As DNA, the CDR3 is TGTGCCATCAGTTCCAGGTCTCGCGGGGGGCCGTCCTACGAGCAGTACTTC.

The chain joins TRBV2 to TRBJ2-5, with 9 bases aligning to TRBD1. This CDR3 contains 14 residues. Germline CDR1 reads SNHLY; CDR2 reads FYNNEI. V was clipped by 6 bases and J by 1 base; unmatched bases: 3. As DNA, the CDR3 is TGTGCCAGCAGCGTACAGGGGGCCCAAGAGACCCAGTACTTC. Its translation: CASSVQGAQETQYF. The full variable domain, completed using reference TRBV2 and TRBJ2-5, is EPEVTQTPSHQVTQMGQEVILRCVPISNHLYFYWYRQILGQKVEFLVSFYNNEISEKSEIFDDQFSVERPDGSNFTLKIRSTKLEDSAMYFCASSVQGAQETQYFGPGTRLLVL.

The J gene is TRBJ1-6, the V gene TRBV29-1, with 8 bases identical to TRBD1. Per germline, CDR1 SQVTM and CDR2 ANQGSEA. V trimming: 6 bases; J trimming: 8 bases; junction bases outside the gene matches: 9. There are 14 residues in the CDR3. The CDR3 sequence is CSVAQGAPDSPLHF. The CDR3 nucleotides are TGCAGCGTAGCGCAGGGGGCGCCCGATTCACCCCTCCACTTT.

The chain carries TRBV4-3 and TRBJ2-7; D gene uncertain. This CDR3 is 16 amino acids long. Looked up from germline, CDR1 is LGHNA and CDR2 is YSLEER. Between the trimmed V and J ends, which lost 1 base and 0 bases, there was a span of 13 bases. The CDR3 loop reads CASSQAWASSSYEQYF. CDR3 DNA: TGCGCCAGCAGCCAAGCTTGGGCCAGCAGCTCCTACGAGCAGTACTTC.